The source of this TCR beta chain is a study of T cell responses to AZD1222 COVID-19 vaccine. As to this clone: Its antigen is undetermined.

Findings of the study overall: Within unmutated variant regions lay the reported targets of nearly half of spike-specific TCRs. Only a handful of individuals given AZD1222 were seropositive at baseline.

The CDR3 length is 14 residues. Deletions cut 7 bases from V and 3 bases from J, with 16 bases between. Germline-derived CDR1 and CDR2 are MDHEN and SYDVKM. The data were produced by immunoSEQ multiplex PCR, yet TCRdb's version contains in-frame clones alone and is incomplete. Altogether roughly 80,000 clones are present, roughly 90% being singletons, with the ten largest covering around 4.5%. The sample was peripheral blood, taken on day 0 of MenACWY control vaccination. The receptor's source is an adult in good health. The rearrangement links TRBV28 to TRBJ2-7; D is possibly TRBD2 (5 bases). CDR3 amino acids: CASIPAGLDYEQYF. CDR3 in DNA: TGTGCCAGCATTCCGGCTGGACTCGACTACGAGCAGTACTTC. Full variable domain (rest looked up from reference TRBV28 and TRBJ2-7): DVKVTQSSRYLVKRTGEKVFLECVQDMDHENMFWYRQDPGLGLRLIYFSYDVKMKEKGDIPEGYSVSREKKERFSLILESASTNQTSMYLCASIPAGLDYEQYFGPGTRLTVT.